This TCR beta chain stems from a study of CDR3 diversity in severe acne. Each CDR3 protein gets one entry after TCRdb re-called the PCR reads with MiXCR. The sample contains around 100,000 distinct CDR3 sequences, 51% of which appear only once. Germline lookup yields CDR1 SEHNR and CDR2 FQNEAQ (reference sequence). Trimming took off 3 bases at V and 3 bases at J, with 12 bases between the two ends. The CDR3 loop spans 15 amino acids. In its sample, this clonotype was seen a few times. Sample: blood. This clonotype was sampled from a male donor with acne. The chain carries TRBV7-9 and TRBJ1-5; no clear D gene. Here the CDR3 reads CASSLAGSNNQPQHF. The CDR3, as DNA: TGTGCCAGCAGCTTGGCGGGCTCGAACAATCAGCCCCAGCATTTT. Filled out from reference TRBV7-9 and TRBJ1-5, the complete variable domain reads DTGVSQNPRHKITKRGQNVTFRCDPISEHNRLYWYRQTLGQGPEFLTYFQNEAQLEKSRLLSDRFSAERPKGSFSTLEIQRTEQGDSAMYLCASSLAGSNNQPQHFGDGTRLSIL.